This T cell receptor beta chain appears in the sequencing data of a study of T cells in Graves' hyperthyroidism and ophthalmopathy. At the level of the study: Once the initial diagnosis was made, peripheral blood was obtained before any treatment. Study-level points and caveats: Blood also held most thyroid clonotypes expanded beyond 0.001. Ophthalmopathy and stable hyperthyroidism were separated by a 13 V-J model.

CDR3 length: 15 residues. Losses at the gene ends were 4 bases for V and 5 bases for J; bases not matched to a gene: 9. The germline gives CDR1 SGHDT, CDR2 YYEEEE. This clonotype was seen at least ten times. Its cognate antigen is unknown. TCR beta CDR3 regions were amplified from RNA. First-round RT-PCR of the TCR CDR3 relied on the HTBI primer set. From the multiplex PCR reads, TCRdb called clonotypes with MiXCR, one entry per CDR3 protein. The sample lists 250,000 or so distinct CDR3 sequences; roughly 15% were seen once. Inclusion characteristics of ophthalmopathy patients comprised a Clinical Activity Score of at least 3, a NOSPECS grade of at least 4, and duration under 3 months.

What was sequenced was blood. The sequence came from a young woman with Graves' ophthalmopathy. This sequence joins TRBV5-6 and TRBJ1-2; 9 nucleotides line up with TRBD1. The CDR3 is CASSPGRTGDYGYTF. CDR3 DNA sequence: TGTGCCAGCAGCCCGGGCAGGACAGGGGATTATGGCTACACCTTC.